The rows below give T cell receptor beta chains drawn from one sample of a study of blood T cell repertoires in COVID-19. Generated by immunoSEQ multiplex PCR, the TCRdb table keeps only in-frame clones and is missing some. Of approximately 250,000 clones listed, roughly 86% are singletons. Sequencing was performed on peripheral blood. The receptors derive from a woman of 80 years or more with COVID-19, enrolled during active disease. The CDR3 runs from the conserved cysteine through the conserved F or W. A D gene is named only where the DNA matches it firmly. Clone size is stated in some rows and not others, as once, few, many or a class when expanded.

TRBJ1-6 | TRBV3-1/TRBV3-2 | . | once | TGTGCCAGCAGCCATAGGGAGGGGAGTTCACCCCTCCACTTT | CASSHREGSSPLHF
TRBJ1-1 | TRBV3-1/TRBV3-2 | TRBD1 | . | TGTGCCAGCAGTCGAACTCAGGGGGTGGTGTCCGCCTTT | CASSRTQGVVSAF
TRBJ2-5 | TRBV25-1 | TRBD1 | once | TGTGCCAGCAGTGCTACAGGGGGGCGCGGGGCCCAGTACTTC | CASSATGGRGAQYF
TRBJ1-4 | TRBV19 | TRBD1 | . | TGTGCCAGTAGTTCCGGGACAGGCCCCCGTAATGAAAAACTGTTTTTT | CASSSGTGPRNEKLFF
TRBJ2-7 | TRBV6-5 | TRBD1 | . | TGTGCCAGCAGTCCACTCCGGGACAGATCCTACGAGCAGTACTTC | CASSPLRDRSYEQYF
TRBJ1-2 | TRBV5-1 | TRBD1 | . | TGCGCCAGCAGCTTGGAGGGACAGGGAAATGGCTACACCTTC | CASSLEGQGNGYTF
TRBJ1-1 | TRBV15 | TRBD1 | many | TGTGCCACCCGACAGGGGTTTAGCACTGAAGCTTTCTTT | CATRQGFSTEAFF
TRBJ2-1 | TRBV24-1 | . | . | TGTGCCACCAGTGATACCCCCGGACGGGGACAAGGTGAGCAGTTCTTC | CATSDTPGRGQGEQFF
TRBJ2-5 | TRBV6-5 | TRBD1 | few | TGTGCCAGCAACACAGGGGAAGAGACCCAGTACTTC | CASNTGEETQYF
TRBJ1-4 | TRBV7-2 | . | few | TGTGCCAGCAGCCGCCGGGGAAATGAAAAACTGTTTTTT | CASSRRGNEKLFF
TRBJ1-2 | TRBV6-5 | . | few | TGTGCCAGCAGTCCGGACGGGGGGGTTTATGGCTACACCTTC | CASSPDGGVYGYTF
TRBJ1-3 | TRBV9 | . | . | TGTGCCAGCAGCGCAGAACAGGGATATGGAAACACCATATATTTT | CASSAEQGYGNTIYF
TRBJ1-5 | TRBV27 | TRBD1 | few | TGTGCCAGCAGTCCCTACCAAGGACAGGGAAATCAGCCCCAGCATTTT | CASSPYQGQGNQPQHF
TRBJ2-7 | TRBV5-6 | TRBD1 | . | TGTGCCAGCAGCTCCATTACAGGGGGTTGGCAGTACTTC | CASSSITGGWQYF
TRBJ2-2 | TRBV6-6 | . | . | TGTGCCAGCAGTTATGGGCTTCTCCGAACCGGGGAGCTGTTTTTT | CASSYGLLRTGELFF
TRBJ1-2 | TRBV7-9 | . | . | TGTGCCAGCAGCTTAAGCGTGGCCTACTATGGCTACACCTTC | CASSLSVAYYGYTF
TRBJ1-1 | TRBV6-1 | . | . | TGTGCCAGCAGTGAAACAGGAGCTAAGGGCACTGAAGCTTTCTTT | CASSETGAKGTEAFF
TRBJ2-3 | TRBV19 | TRBD2 | . | TGTGCCAGTAGTCCACAGCCTAGCGGGGGCGGTGGAGATACGCAGTATTTT | CASSPQPSGGGGDTQYF
TRBJ2-6 | TRBV7-9 | TRBD1 | . | TGTGCCAGCAGCTCCCGAACAGGGGTCGGTGGGGCCAACGTCCTGACTTTC | CASSSRTGVGGANVLTF
TRBJ1-5 | TRBV6-5 | . | . | TGTGCCAGCAGTTATCCCGTCGGGCAGGGTGATCAGCCCCAGCATTTT | CASSYPVGQGDQPQHF
TRBJ2-5 | TRBV27 | . | once | TGTGCCAGCAGGCGAAGACTAGAAGAGACCCAGTACTTC | CASRRRLEETQYF
TRBJ2-1 | TRBV3-1/TRBV3-2 | . | . | TGTGCCAGCAGCCAAGATGTAGGGACTTACAATGAGCAGTTCTTC | CASSQDVGTYNEQFF
TRBJ1-2 | TRBV5-1 | TRBD1 | . | TGCGCCAGCAGCTTAGGGACAGGGATAGAGGGCTACACCTTC | CASSLGTGIEGYTF
TRBJ1-2 | TRBV11-2 | TRBD1 | . | TGTGCCAGCAGCTCATCCGGGACAGGGTTTGGCTACACCTTC | CASSSSGTGFGYTF
TRBJ1-6 | TRBV11-2 | . | . | TGTGCCAGCAGCTTAAGGGACACCGGTATTAATTCACCCCTCCACTTT | CASSLRDTGINSPLHF
TRBJ1-4 | TRBV5-1 | . | . | TGCGCCAGCAGCTTGAGCGGATGGGAAAAACTGTTTTTT | CASSLSGWEKLFF
TRBJ1-2 | TRBV4-2 | . | . | TGTGCCAGCAGCCAAGAGACAGGAGCTAACTATGGCTACACCTTC | CASSQETGANYGYTF
TRBJ1-4 | TRBV28 | . | few | TGTGCCAGCAGTTTTGTCGGGGGTAGGACTAATGAAAAACTGTTTTTT | CASSFVGGRTNEKLFF
TRBJ1-2 | TRBV5-4 | TRBD1 | . | TGTGCCAGCACCATACAGGGGGTGGACTATGGCTACACCTTC | CASTIQGVDYGYTF
TRBJ2-1 | TRBV5-1 | TRBD1 | . | TGCGCCAGCAGTGAGTTAGGGGGCAGCTACAATGAGCAGTTCTTC | CASSELGGSYNEQFF
TRBJ1-4 | TRBV27 | . | . | TGTGCCAGCAACCAGGGGTTGGCGACTAATGAAAAACTGTTTTTT | CASNQGLATNEKLFF
TRBJ2-2 | TRBV10-1 | . | . | TGCGCCAGCAGTGGACAGGCCCCGGGGACCGGGGAGCTGTTTTTT | CASSGQAPGTGELFF
TRBJ2-2 | TRBV15 | . | . | TGTGCCACCAGCAGAGATTTCGCCGGGGAGCTGTTTTTT | CATSRDFAGELFF
TRBJ2-5 | TRBV6-6 | . | . | TGTGCCAGCAGCCTGGAGACCCAGTACTTC | CASSLETQYF
TRBJ1-1 | TRBV5-4 | . | . | TGTGCCAGCAGCCCCCAGACGGGGAACACTGAAGCTTTCTTT | CASSPQTGNTEAFF
TRBJ1-1 | TRBV9 | . | . | TGTGCCAGCAGCGTTGGGAGGGGATGGACTGAAGCTTTCTTT | CASSVGRGWTEAFF
TRBJ1-4 | TRBV18 | TRBD1 | . | TGTGCCAGCTCACCCCCGGACAGGGCAACTAATGAAAAACTGTTTTTT | CASSPPDRATNEKLFF
TRBJ2-3 | TRBV7-9 | . | . | TGTGCCAGCAGCTTATCCGGGTCGTGGTCAGATACGCAGTATTTT | CASSLSGSWSDTQYF
TRBJ1-6 | TRBV5-1 | TRBD1 | . | TGCGCCAGCAGCTTCGCGACAGGGTTGGATTCACCCCTCCACTTT | CASSFATGLDSPLHF
TRBJ2-5 | TRBV11-2 | . | . | TGTGCCAGCAGCTTACTAGAGACCCAGTACTTC | CASSLLETQYF
TRBJ2-5 | TRBV5-6 | . | . | TGTGCCAGCAGCCTGTGGGGCACGACGGTAGAGACCCAGTACTTC | CASSLWGTTVETQYF
TRBJ1-1 | TRBV10-3 | . | . | TGTGCCATCAGTGAGGCTCAGGGATCTAACACTGAAGCTTTCTTT | CAISEAQGSNTEAFF
TRBJ1-1 | TRBV19 | . | . | TGTGCCAGTAGTCCACAGGGAGTGAACACTGAAGCTTTCTTT | CASSPQGVNTEAFF
TRBJ1-1 | TRBV28 | . | . | TGTGCCAGCAGTCCTAGCGACAGATGGAGCACTGAAGCTTTCTTT | CASSPSDRWSTEAFF
TRBJ1-5 | TRBV3-1/TRBV3-2 | . | . | TGTGCCAGCAGCCAAGCCTCGGGGACTTTCTCGGCCCAGCATTTT | CASSQASGTFSAQHF
TRBJ1-5 | TRBV20-1 | . | . | TGCAGTGCTAGAAGAGATCAGCCCCAGCATTTT | CSARRDQPQHF
TRBJ1-3 | TRBV7-2 | . | . | TGTGCCAGCAGCTTAAGGGGATCTGGAAACACCATATATTTT | CASSLRGSGNTIYF
TRBJ2-2 | TRBV7-9 | . | . | TGTGCCAGCAGCTCTAGCTACAGGGACGGGGAGCTGTTTTTT | CASSSSYRDGELFF
TRBJ1-2 | TRBV5-1 | . | . | TGCGCCAGCAGATTTCCCTCCTCTTCGGGGGGCTACACCTTC | CASRFPSSSGGYTF
TRBJ2-2 | TRBV5-4 | TRBD2 | . | TGTGCCAGCAGCTTGACCGGGACTAGTGCCGGGGAGCTGTTTTTT | CASSLTGTSAGELFF